The clone carrying this T cell receptor beta chain was detected only once. This record comes from a study of blood T cell repertoires in COVID-19. Study overall: From T cells, B-cell-depleted T cells, or PBMCs came the material, which was cDNA or gDNA.

Produced via immunoSEQ multiplex PCR; TCRdb's table is partial and in-frame only. The table lists approximately 310,000 clones, about nine tenths of them singletons. CDR3 length: 12 residues. Germline V gene data show CDR1 as LGHDT and CDR2 as YNNKEL (reference sequence). V lost 4 bases to trimming and J lost 6 bases; unmatched junction nucleotides: 1. The receptor's source is a man over 45 with active or convalescent COVID-19. The chain couples TRBV3-1 (or the pseudogene TRBV3-2) to TRBJ1-1, with 8 bases matching TRBD1. Sequenced: peripheral blood. CDR3 amino acids: CASSPGQAEAFF. DNA for the CDR3: TGTGCCAGCAGCCCGGGACAGGCTGAAGCTTTCTTT.